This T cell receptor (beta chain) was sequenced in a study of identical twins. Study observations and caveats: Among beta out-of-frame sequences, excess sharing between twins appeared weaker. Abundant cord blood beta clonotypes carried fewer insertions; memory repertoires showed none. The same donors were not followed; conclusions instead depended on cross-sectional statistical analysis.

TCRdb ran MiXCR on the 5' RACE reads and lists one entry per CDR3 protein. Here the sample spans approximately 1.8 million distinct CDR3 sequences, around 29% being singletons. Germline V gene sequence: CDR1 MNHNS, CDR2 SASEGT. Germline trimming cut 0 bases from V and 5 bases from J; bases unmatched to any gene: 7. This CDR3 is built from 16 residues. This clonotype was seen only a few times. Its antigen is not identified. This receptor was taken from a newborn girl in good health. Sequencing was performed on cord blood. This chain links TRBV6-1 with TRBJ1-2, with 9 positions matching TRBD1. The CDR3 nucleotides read TGTGCCAGCAGTGAAGCGCACGGACAGGGGCTTTATGGCTACACCTTC. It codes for CASSEAHGQGLYGYTF.